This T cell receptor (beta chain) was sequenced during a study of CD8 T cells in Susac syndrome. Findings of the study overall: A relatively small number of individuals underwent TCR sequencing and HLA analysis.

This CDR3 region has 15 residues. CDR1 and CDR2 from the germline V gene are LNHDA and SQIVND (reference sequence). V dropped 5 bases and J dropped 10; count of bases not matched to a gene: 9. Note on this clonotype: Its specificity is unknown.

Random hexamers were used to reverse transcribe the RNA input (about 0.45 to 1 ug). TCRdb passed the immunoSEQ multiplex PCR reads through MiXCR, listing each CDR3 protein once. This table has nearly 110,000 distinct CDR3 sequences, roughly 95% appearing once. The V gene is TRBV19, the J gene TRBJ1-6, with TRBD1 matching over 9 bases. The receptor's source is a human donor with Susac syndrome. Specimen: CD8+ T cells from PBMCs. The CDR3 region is CASSPLQGARSPLHF. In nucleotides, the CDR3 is TGTGCCAGTAGTCCATTACAGGGGGCGCGGTCACCCCTCCACTTT.